The clone carrying this TCR beta chain was detected a few times. This sample was included in a study of blood T cell repertoires in COVID-19. Study as a whole: T cells, B-cell-depleted T cells, or PBMCs provided the cDNA or gDNA that served as material.

This CDR3 comprises 13 residues. V was shortened by 1 base and J by 5 bases, with 5 bases between the two germline ends. Per germline, CDR1 SGHDN and CDR2 FVKESK. Participant ages covered roughly 18 to 89 years across 24 US areas. As originally analysed: Estimation of nucleated cell counts relied on the amplification of reference gene primers. Measured with immunoSEQ multiplex PCR; TCRdb has only the in-frame clones, and not every one. V, J and clone size are taken as reported in that table, and D and trimming were inferred from the DNA itself. The sample holds about 140,000 clones; approximately 84% are singletons and the top ten take about 5.5%.

Sequences were obtained from PBMCs or T cells enriched from blood (not recorded which). This receptor was taken from a man aged 40-50 years with acute COVID-19. This chain connects TRBV14 to TRBJ2-2; D gene ambiguous. The chain's CDR3 is CASSQVRTGELFF. In DNA form, the CDR3 reads TGTGCCAGCAGCCAAGTCAGGACCGGGGAGCTGTTTTTT.